What follows are 28 T cell receptor beta chains derived from one specimen sequenced in a study of CD8 T cells in Susac syndrome. An amount of RNA that ranged from roughly 0.5 to 1 ug was reverse transcribed with random hexamers. TCRdb re-analysed the immunoSEQ multiplex PCR reads in MiXCR, keeping a single row per CDR3 protein. The sample carries around 200,000 distinct CDR3 sequences, 95% recorded once. Sequencing was done on a sample of CD4+ T cells from PBMCs. These receptors all come from a human donor with multiple sclerosis.

The J gene is TRBJ1-1, the V gene TRBV4-2; D call uncertain. Germline assignment: CDR1 LGHNA and CDR2 YNFKEQ. V lost 1 base, J lost 1 base, and 13 bases lay in between. This CDR3 has 16 residues. The CDR3 is CASSQVGRMRNTEAFF. Here the CDR3 DNA reads TGTGCCAGCAGCCAAGTAGGACGCATGCGGAACACTGAAGCTTTCTTT.

The chain links TRBV20-1 to TRBJ1-1, with a tentative D call TRBD1 (5 bases). CDR1 is DFQATT and CDR2 is SNEGSKA in the germline V gene (reference sequence). The CDR3 is made up of 16 amino acids. V was shortened by 0 bases and J by 8 bases, with 22 bases between the two germline ends. CDR3 nucleotides: TGCAGTGCTAGAGATCCGCTAGTGGCAGGGCAAGCGGAAGCTTTCTTT. Translated: CSARDPLVAGQAEAFF.

This chain links TRBV23-1 with TRBJ2-3; TRBD1 matches at 8 bases. TRBV23-1 carries the ORF label, with uncertain function. The V and J ends lost 0 bases and 1 base, in that order; junction bases with no gene match: 9. This CDR3 spans 18 amino acids. CDR3 DNA: TGCGCCAGCAGTCAATCGGGGGTGACAGGGGAGGGCACAGATACGCAGTATTTT. This encodes CASSQSGVTGEGTDTQYF.

The sample holds one count of this clonotype. The chain carries TRBV29-1 and TRBJ2-2, with D maybe TRBD1 (6 bases). CDR1 and CDR2 from the germline V gene are SQVTM and ANQGSEA. Trimming took 3 bases from V and 13 from J, leaving 15 bases between them. This CDR3 region has 12 residues. Here the CDR3 DNA reads TGCAGCGTTGAGGGGGCGCGGGCGGGGCTGTTTTTT. Translated, it gives CSVEGARAGLFF.

This chain links TRBV23-1 with TRBJ2-7; D gene uncertain. Being an ORF, TRBV23-1 has a function that is uncertain. Trimming pared 9 bases from V and 3 bases from J, leaving 18 bases between. The CDR3 is made up of 14 amino acids. CDR3 region: CARLRQTVLYEQYV. CDR3 DNA: TGCGCCAGGCTCCGACAAACCGTACTCTACGAGCAGTACGTC.

The chain carries TRBV19 and TRBJ1-5; D is possibly TRBD1 (6 bases). Germline V gene data show CDR1 as LNHDA and CDR2 as SQIVND (reference sequence). The CDR3 spans 13 residues. V was clipped by 4 bases and J by 5 bases, with 9 bases between them. The CDR3: CASSRGLDQPQHF. CDR3 in DNA: TGTGCCAGTAGTAGGGGGCTTGATCAGCCCCAGCATTTT.

The V gene is TRBV2, the J gene TRBJ2-1; D not certain. In germline, CDR1 is SNHLY, CDR2 FYNNEI. V dropped 1 base and J dropped 13 bases, with 8 bases sitting between them. The CDR3 spans 11 residues. Here the CDR3 reads CASSEGNRQFF. CDR3 DNA: TGTGCCAGCAGTGAAGGGAATCGACAGTTCTTC.

The V gene is TRBV20-1, the J gene TRBJ2-5; possible D gene TRBD2, 6 bases. Germline V gives CDR1 DFQATT, CDR2 SNEGSKA (reference sequence). The CDR3 is 19 amino acids. Trimming pared 0 bases from V and 1 base from J, leaving 24 bases between. Written as DNA, the CDR3 is TGCAGTGCTAGAGATGCCTCCGGAGGTCGGGGAGGAAGCCAAGAGACCCAGTACTTC. Translated: CSARDASGGRGGSQETQYF.

The V gene is TRBV29-1, the J gene TRBJ1-2; no clear D gene. V was trimmed by 5 bases and J by 2 bases, leaving 12 bases between them. The CDR3 extends over 13 amino acids. The germline V gene encodes CDR1 SQVTM and CDR2 ANQGSEA. This CDR3 reads CSVSETGNYGYTF. The CDR3 bases are TGCAGCGTTAGTGAAACGGGGAACTATGGCTACACCTTC.

The chain recombines TRBV7-2 with TRBJ2-7; D is undetermined. CDR3 length: 12 residues. Deletions cut 1 base from V and 7 bases from J, with 8 bases between. Germline-derived CDR1 and CDR2 are SGHTA and FQGNSA. The CDR3 coding sequence is TGTGCCAGCAGCTTAGGGTCGGTTGAGCAGTACTTC. This encodes CASSLGSVEQYF.

V usage is TRBV12-3 or TRBV12-4 and J usage is TRBJ2-2; the D gene could be TRBD1 or TRBD2 (6 bases each). The V end was cut by 5 bases, the J end by 10 bases, with 20 bases between. The CDR3 runs 15 residues. The CDR3 sequence is CASSPLGGGRAELFF. The CDR3 nucleotides read TGTGCCAGCAGTCCGTTGGGTGGGGGGCGCGCGGAGCTGTTTTTT.

This chain uses TRBV14 with TRBJ2-4; 11 bases align to TRBD1. CDR1 and CDR2 (germline): SGHDN, FVKESK. The CDR3 is 15 residues long. J gave up 6 bases and V 3 bases, and 4 bases lay outside the gene matches. CDR3 in DNA: TGTGCCAGCAGCCAGGCTGGGACAGGGGGAAACATTCAGTACTTC. It codes for CASSQAGTGGNIQYF.

This chain links TRBV29-1 with TRBJ2-1; 7 nucleotides line up with TRBD2. Germline V lookup: CDR1 SQVTM, CDR2 ANQGSEA. The ends lost 0 bases at V and 3 bases at J; junction bases unmatched: 5. The CDR3 length is 15 residues. CDR3 in DNA: TGCAGCGTTGAAGACCTAGCGGTCATCTACAATGAGCAGTTCTTC. The encoded protein is CSVEDLAVIYNEQFF.

The rearrangement links TRBV29-1 to TRBJ1-3, with unresolved D. The germline gives CDR1 SQVTM, CDR2 ANQGSEA. V lost 2 bases and J 0 bases, leaving 8 bases between the germline ends. This CDR3 is built from 14 residues. The CDR3 DNA reads TGCAGCGTTGAACGGGAACGCTCTGGAAACACCATATATTTT. Protein sequence: CSVERERSGNTIYF.

This chain connects TRBV12-3 or TRBV12-4 to TRBJ2-1; no reliable D call. Trimming left V 4 bases short and J 0 bases short, with 13 bases between. The CDR3 has 16 residues. In nucleotides, the CDR3 is TGTGCCAGCAGTTCCGCCCAGCCCAGCTCCTACAATGAGCAGTTCTTC. Translation: CASSSAQPSSYNEQFF.

This chain links TRBV30 with TRBJ1-2, with D perhaps matching TRBD1 (5 bases). Germline assignment: CDR1 GTSNPN and CDR2 SVGIG (reference sequence). CDR3 size: 13 residues. V dropped 0 bases and J dropped 6 bases, with 11 bases sitting between them. The CDR3 protein is CAWSVFDSHGYTF. The CDR3 DNA reads as TGTGCCTGGAGTGTATTCGACAGCCATGGCTACACCTTC.

The chain has TRBV10-2 and TRBJ2-7; 9 bases align to TRBD1. With 2 bases clipped from V and 5 bases from J, the junction kept 10 bases outside the gene matches. The CDR3 length is 16 residues. Germline V gene sequence: CDR1 WSHSY, CDR2 SAAADI. This CDR3 reads CASSEGGDRGTNEQYF. As DNA, the CDR3 is TGCGCCAGCAGTGAGGGGGGCGACAGGGGGACAAACGAGCAGTACTTC.

In DNA form, the CDR3 reads TGTGCCAGCAGGGAGCCGACTAGCGCCAATGAGCAGTTCTTC. It translates to CASREPTSANEQFF. The V and J genes are TRBV25-1 and TRBJ2-1, with 8 bases matching TRBD2. Trimming cost V 6 bases and J 6 bases; bases outside gene matches: 7. Germline CDR1 reads MGHDK; CDR2 reads SYGVNS. The CDR3 has 14 amino acids. Using reference TRBV25-1 and TRBJ2-1 for the parts outside the CDR3, the full variable domain is EADIYQTPRYLVIGTGKKITLECSQTMGHDKMYWYQQDPGMELHLIHYSYGVNSTEKGDLSSESTVSRIRTEHFPLTLESARPSHTSQYLCASREPTSANEQFFGPGTRLTVL.

The chain recombines TRBV7-8 with TRBJ2-3; D might be TRBD1 (6 bases). Germline V gives CDR1 SGHVS, CDR2 FQNEAQ. The CDR3 is 15 residues long. V lost 1 base and J lost 3, with 11 bases in between. The CDR3: CASSLDTGKTDTQYF. The CDR3 region has the DNA TGTGCCAGCAGCTTAGATACAGGGAAGACAGATACGCAGTATTTT.

The chain employs TRBV15 and TRBJ1-6, with unresolved D. The V end was cut by 1 base, the J end by 7 bases, with 17 bases between. CDR3 length equals 17 residues. Germline loops: CDR1 LNHNV, CDR2 YYDKDF (reference sequence). CDR3 sequence reads: CATSRGGLQTENSPLHF. In DNA form, the CDR3 reads TGTGCCACCAGCAGAGGGGGATTACAAACAGAAAATTCACCCCTCCACTTT.

The chain uses TRBV30 and TRBJ2-1; 7 bases match TRBD2. CDR1 is GTSNPN, CDR2 SVGIG, per germline (reference sequence). V lost 2 bases, J lost 7 bases, and 2 bases stayed unmatched. There are 12 residues in the CDR3. This chain's CDR3 is CAWSWTRNEQFF. CDR3 nucleotide sequence: TGTGCCTGGAGTTGGACTAGGAATGAGCAGTTCTTC.

This clonotype was picked up one time. The genes are TRBV20-1 and TRBJ2-5; 8 bases are a match to TRBD1. V shed 8 bases and J 2 bases; nucleotides not matched to a gene: 4. CDR1 is DFQATT, CDR2 SNEGSKA, per germline (reference sequence). This CDR3 has 12 residues. CDR3 region: CSYNRGQETQYF. In DNA, the CDR3 is TGCAGTTACAACAGGGGGCAAGAGACCCAGTACTTC.

The chain links TRBV20-1 to TRBJ2-1, with 7 bases identical to TRBD2. Trimming removed 2 bases from V and 7 bases from J; junction bases left unmatched: 8. This CDR3 has 14 amino acids. Germline-derived CDR1 and CDR2 are DFQATT and SNEGSKA (reference sequence). The CDR3 sequence is CSARSDGGLNEQFF. CDR3 coding DNA: TGCAGTGCTAGATCAGACGGGGGGTTGAATGAGCAGTTCTTC.

The chain is built from TRBV6-6 and TRBJ2-1; tentatively, D is TRBD1 (6 bases). Germline V lookup: CDR1 MNHNY, CDR2 SVGAGI (reference sequence). The CDR3 has 15 amino acids. The germline V and J ends were trimmed by 2 bases and 1 base, with 9 bases remaining between them. The CDR3 DNA follows: TGTGCCAGCAGTTACGAGAGGGGGTCCTACAATGAGCAGTTCTTC. The encoded protein is CASSYERGSYNEQFF.

The chain couples TRBV5-6 to TRBJ2-3; 7 bases line up with TRBD2. The germline CDR1 and CDR2 sequences are SGHDT and YYEEEE. With 0 bases clipped from V and 2 bases from J, the junction kept 6 bases outside the gene matches. The CDR3 loop spans 16 amino acids. The CDR3 sequence: CASSLGGTTLTDTQYF. In nucleotides, the CDR3 is TGTGCCAGCAGCTTGGGTGGGACTACCCTCACAGATACGCAGTATTTT.

The chain couples TRBV9 to TRBJ1-1; possible D gene TRBD1, 5 bases. The CDR3 has 16 residues. Germline V gene data show CDR1 as SGDLS and CDR2 as YYNGEE. The V gene lost 4 bases and the J gene lost 3 bases, with 19 bases spanning the gap. The CDR3 nucleotides read TGTGCCAGCAGCACCGGGGTGGGGACTCTCGACACTGAAGCTTTCTTT. It specifies CASSTGVGTLDTEAFF.

This chain joins TRBV13 and TRBJ1-4; tentative D call: TRBD1 (5 bases). Germline-derived CDR1 and CDR2 are PRHDT and FYEKMQ (reference sequence). V was cut by 2 bases and J by 8 bases, with 12 bases left in between. This CDR3 spans 14 amino acids. The CDR3, as DNA: TGTGCCAGCAGCTTAATCGGGGGAGGCGAAAAACTGTTTTTT. Translation gives CASSLIGGGEKLFF.

The V and J genes are TRBV24-1 and TRBJ2-2; D might be TRBD1 (6 bases). The length of the CDR3 is 18 residues. Germline assignment: CDR1 KGHDR and CDR2 SFDVKD. The germline V and J ends were trimmed by 1 base and 1 base, with 15 bases remaining between them. The CDR3 is CATSDLSRPDRNTGELFF. CDR3 sequence (DNA): TGTGCCACCAGTGATTTAAGCCGCCCGGACAGGAACACCGGGGAGCTGTTTTTT.